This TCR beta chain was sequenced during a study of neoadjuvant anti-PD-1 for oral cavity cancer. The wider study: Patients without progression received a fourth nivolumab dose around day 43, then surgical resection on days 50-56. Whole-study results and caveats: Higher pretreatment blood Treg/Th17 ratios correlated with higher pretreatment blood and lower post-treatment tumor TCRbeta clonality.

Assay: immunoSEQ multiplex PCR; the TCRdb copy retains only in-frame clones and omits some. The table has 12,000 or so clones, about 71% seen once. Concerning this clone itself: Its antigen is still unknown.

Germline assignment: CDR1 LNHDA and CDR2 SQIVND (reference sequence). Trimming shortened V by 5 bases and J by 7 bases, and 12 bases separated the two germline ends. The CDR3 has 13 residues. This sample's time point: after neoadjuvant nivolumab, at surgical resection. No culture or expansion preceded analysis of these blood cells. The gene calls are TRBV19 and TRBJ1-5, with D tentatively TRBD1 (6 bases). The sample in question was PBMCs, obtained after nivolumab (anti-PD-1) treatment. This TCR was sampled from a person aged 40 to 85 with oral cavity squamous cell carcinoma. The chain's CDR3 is CASSPGAGQPQHF. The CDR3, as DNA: TGTGCCAGTAGTCCAGGGGCCGGGCAGCCCCAGCATTTT.